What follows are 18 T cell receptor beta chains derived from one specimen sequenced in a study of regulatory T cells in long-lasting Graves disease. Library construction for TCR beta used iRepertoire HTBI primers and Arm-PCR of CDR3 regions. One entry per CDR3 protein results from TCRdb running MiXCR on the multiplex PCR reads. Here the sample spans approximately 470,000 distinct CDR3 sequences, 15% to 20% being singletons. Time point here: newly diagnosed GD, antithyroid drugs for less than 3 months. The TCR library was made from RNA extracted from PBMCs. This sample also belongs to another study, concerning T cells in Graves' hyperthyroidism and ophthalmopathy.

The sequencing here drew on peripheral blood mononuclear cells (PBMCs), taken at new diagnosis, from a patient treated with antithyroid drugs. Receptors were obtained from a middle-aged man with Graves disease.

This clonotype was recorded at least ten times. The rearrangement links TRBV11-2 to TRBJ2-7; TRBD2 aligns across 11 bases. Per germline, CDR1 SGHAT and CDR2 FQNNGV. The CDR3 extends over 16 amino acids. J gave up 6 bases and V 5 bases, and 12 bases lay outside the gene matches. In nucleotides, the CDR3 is TGTGCCAGCAGCCTACGGGGTCTAGCGGGAGGACTCGAGCAGTACTTC. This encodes CASSLRGLAGGLEQYF. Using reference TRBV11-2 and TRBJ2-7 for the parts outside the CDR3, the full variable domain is EAGVAQSPRYKIIEKRQSVAFWCNPISGHATLYWYQQILGQGPKLLIQFQNNGVVDDSQLPKDRFSAERLKGVDSTLKIQPAKLEDSAVYLCASSLRGLAGGLEQYFGPGTRLTVT.

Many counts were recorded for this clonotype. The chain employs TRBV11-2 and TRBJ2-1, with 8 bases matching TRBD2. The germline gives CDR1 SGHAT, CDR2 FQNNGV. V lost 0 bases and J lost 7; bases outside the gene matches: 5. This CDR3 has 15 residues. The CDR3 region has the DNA TGTGCCAGCAGCTTAGATAGCGGGAAAGGGAATGAGCAGTTCTTC. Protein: CASSLDSGKGNEQFF.

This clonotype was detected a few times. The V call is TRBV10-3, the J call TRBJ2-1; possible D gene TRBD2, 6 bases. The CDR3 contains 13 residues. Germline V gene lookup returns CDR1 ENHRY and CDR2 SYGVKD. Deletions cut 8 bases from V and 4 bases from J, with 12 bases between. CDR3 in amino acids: CAIGGSQYNEQFF. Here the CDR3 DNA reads TGTGCCATCGGGGGGTCACAATACAATGAGCAGTTCTTC.

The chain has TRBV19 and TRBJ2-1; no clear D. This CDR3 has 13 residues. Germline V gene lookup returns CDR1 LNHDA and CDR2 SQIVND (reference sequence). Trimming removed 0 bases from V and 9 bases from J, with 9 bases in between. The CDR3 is CASSIDLGAEQFF. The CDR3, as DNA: TGTGCCAGTAGTATAGATCTAGGTGCTGAGCAGTTCTTC.

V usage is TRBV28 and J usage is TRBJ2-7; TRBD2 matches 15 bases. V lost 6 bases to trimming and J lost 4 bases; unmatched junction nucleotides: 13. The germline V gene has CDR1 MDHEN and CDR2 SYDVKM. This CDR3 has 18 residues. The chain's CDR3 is CASSPSGLAGGSWYEQYF. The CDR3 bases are TGTGCCAGCAGCCCATCGGGACTAGCGGGAGGAAGTTGGTACGAGCAGTACTTC.

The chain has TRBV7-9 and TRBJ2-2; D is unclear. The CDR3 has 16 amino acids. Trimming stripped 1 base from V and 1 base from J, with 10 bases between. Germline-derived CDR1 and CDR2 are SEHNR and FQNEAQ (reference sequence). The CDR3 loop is CASSLGGGVNTGELFF. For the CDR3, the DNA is TGTGCCAGCAGCTTAGGCGGCGGAGTGAACACCGGGGAGCTGTTTTTT.

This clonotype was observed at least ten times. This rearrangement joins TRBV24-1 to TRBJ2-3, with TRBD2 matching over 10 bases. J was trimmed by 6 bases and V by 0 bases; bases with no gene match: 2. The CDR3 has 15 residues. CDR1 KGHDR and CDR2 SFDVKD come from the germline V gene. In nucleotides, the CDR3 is TGTGCCACCAGTGATTTGACTAGCGGGACGGATACGCAGTATTTT. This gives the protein CATSDLTSGTDTQYF.

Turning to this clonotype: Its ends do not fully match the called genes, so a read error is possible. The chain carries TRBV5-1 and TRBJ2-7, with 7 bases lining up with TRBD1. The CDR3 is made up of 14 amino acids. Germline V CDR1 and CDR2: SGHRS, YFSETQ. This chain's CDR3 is CASTTPGQISEPYF. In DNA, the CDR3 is TGCGCCAGCACCACACCGGGACAGATAAGTGAGCCGTACTTC.

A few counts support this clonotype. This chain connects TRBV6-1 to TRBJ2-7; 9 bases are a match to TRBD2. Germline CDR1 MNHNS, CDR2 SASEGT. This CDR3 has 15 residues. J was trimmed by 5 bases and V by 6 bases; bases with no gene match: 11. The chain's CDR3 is CASRRGGSDRNEQYF. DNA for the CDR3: TGTGCCAGCAGGCGGGGGGGGAGCGACCGGAACGAGCAGTACTTC.

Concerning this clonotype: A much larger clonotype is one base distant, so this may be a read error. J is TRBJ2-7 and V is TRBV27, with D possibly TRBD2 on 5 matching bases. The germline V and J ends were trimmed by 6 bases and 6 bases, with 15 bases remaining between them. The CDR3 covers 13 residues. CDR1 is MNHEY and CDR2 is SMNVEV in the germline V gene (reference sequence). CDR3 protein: CASRSGSSTEQYF. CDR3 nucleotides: TGTGCCAGCAGGTCGGGGAGCAGCACCGAGCAGTACTTC.

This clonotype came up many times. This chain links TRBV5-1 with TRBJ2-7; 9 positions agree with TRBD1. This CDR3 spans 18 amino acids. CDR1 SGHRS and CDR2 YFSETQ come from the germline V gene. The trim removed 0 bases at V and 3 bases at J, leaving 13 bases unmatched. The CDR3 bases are TGCGCCAGCAGCTTGGTGCCGCCAACACGGGACAGGGTCTACGAGCAGTACTTC. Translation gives CASSLVPPTRDRVYEQYF.

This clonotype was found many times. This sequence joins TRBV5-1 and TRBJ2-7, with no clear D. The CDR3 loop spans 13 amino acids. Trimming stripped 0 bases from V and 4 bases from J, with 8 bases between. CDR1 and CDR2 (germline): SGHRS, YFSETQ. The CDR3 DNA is TGCGCCAGCAGCTTGGCGCCGGAATACGAGCAGTACTTC. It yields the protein CASSLAPEYEQYF.

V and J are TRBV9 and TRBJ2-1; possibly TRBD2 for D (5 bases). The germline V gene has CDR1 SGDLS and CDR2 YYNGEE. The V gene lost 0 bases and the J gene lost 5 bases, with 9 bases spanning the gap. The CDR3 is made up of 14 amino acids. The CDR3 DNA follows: TGTGCCAGCAGCGTAGTAGGAGGTAACAATGAGCAGTTCTTC. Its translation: CASSVVGGNNEQFF.

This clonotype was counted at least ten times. CDR3 DNA sequence: TGTGCCAGCAGTGGACAGGGTGGGAACTATGGCTACACCTTC. Residues: CASSGQGGNYGYTF. The chain is built from TRBV2 and TRBJ1-2, with 7 bases that match TRBD1. The CDR3 contains 14 residues. Germline lookup yields CDR1 SNHLY and CDR2 FYNNEI. Unmatched junction bases numbered 4, after V lost 4 bases and J lost 2 bases.

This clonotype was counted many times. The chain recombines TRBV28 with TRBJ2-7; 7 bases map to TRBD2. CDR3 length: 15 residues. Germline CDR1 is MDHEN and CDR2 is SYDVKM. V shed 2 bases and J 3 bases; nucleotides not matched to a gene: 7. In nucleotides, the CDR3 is TGTGCCAGCAGTTTAGGGGGGGTAGAAGGCTACGAGCAGTACTTC. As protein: CASSLGGVEGYEQYF. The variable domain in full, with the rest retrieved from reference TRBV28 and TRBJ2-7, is DVKVTQSSRYLVKRTGEKVFLECVQDMDHENMFWYRQDPGLGLRLIYFSYDVKMKEKGDIPEGYSVSREKKERFSLILESASTNQTSMYLCASSLGGVEGYEQYFGPGTRLTVT.

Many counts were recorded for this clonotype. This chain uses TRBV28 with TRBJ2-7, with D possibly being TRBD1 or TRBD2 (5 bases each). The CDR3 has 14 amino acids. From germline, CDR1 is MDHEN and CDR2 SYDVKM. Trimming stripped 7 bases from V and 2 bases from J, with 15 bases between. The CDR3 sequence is CASKTWQGAYEQYF. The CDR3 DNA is TGTGCCAGCAAAACTTGGCAGGGAGCCTACGAGCAGTACTTC.

The CDR3 DNA is TGCGCCAGCAGCTTGACAGACTATGGCTACACCTTC. It encodes CASSLTDYGYTF. V and J are TRBV5-1 and TRBJ1-2, with D unresolved. Germline CDR1 reads SGHRS; CDR2 reads YFSETQ. The CDR3 is 12 residues long. V lost 1 base, J lost 3 bases, and 4 bases lay in between.

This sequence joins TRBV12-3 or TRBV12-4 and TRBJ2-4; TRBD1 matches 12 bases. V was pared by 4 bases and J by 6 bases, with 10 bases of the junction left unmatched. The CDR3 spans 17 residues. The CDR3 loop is CASSSTGTGGSLNIQYF. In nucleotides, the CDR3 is TGTGCCAGCAGTTCGACCGGGACAGGGGGCTCGTTAAACATTCAGTACTTC.